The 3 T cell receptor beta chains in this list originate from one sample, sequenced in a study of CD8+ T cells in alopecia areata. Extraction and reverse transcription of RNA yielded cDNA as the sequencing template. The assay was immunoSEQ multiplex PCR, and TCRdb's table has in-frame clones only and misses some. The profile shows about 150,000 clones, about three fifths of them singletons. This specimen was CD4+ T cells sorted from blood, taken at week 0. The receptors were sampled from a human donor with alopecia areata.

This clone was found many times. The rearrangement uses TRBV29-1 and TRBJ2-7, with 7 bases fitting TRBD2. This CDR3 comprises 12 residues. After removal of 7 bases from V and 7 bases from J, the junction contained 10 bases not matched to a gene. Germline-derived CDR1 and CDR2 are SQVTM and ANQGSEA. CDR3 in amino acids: CSAGLPFGEQYF. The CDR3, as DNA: TGCAGCGCGGGACTACCATTCGGGGAGCAGTACTTC.

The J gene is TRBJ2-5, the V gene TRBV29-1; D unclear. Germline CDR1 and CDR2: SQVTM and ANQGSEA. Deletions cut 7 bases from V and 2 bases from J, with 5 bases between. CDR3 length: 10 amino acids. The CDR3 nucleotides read TGCAGCGATCGACAAGAGACCCAGTACTTC. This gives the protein CSDRQETQYF.

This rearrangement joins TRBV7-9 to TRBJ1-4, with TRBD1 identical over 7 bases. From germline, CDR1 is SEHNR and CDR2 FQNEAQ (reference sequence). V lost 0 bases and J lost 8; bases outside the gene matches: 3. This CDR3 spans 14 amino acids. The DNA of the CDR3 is TGTGCCAGCAGCTTAGCTGGGGGACAGGAAAAACTGTTTTTT. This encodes CASSLAGGQEKLFF.